The 20 T cell receptor beta chains given below trace back to one sample, sequenced in a study of T-cell reconstitution after alpha-beta-depleted transplantation in children (dated by TCRdb to the mid-2010s). What this sample's treatment or condition label stands for: allogeneic hematopoietic cell transplantation with graft depleted of TCRalphabeta T cells and CD19 B cells. The library was prepared using PCR. The sequencer was an Illumina HiSeq 2500. To normalize quantification of the TCRbeta repertoire, the TCR libraries were built with molecular barcoding that relied on unique molecular identifiers. TCRdb took the public reads, trimmed them with fastp at Q25, ran MiXCR for clone calling and kept in-frame beta chains. Identical CDR3 proteins give one entry, which carries the most common genes and DNA. The sample has roughly 280,000 distinct CDR3 sequences on record, 11% of them singletons. The leading ten clones occupy around 20% of the sample.

Here the sequenced sample was peripheral blood, taken 180 days after TCRalphabeta/CD19-depleted stem cell transplant. The receptor set was obtained from a male patient between 2 and 9 years old who had a stem cell transplant for chronic granulomatous disease, so the T cells may come from the graft donor.

This clonotype was counted ten times or more. The V gene is TRBV20-1, the J gene TRBJ1-1; no reliable D call. The CDR3 sequence is 11 residues long. Germline V gives CDR1 DFQATT, CDR2 SNEGSKA (reference sequence). Trimming took off 4 bases at V and 8 bases at J, with 11 bases between the two ends. This CDR3 reads CSATRHQEAFF. DNA for the CDR3: TGCAGTGCTACGAGACACCAAGAAGCTTTCTTT.

This clonotype was counted many times. V usage is TRBV15 and J usage is TRBJ2-3; 12 positions match TRBD2. The junction had 13 bases not matched to a gene; V was cut back by 7 bases and J by 2 bases. Germline lookup yields CDR1 LNHNV and CDR2 YYDKDF (reference sequence). This CDR3 spans 18 amino acids. The CDR3 sequence: CATTLSRASGRDTDTQYF. Written as DNA, the CDR3 is TGTGCCACCACCCTATCTAGGGCTAGCGGGAGGGACACAGATACGCAGTATTTT.

This rearrangement joins TRBV6-1 to TRBJ2-1; 12 bases fit TRBD2. The CDR3 runs 16 residues. After removal of 3 bases from V and 3 bases from J, the junction contained 3 bases not matched to a gene. CDR1 and CDR2 (germline): MNHNS, SASEGT. The CDR3 loop reads CASSDSGLAGYNEQFF. In DNA, the CDR3 is TGTGCCAGCAGTGATTCGGGACTAGCGGGCTACAATGAGCAGTTCTTC.

This clonotype was seen many times. This chain connects TRBV29-1 to TRBJ2-3; 8 bases match TRBD1. The CDR3 is made up of 13 amino acids. With 7 bases clipped from V and 6 bases from J, the junction kept 9 bases outside the gene matches. From germline, CDR1 is SQVTM and CDR2 ANQGSEA. CDR3 DNA sequence: TGCAGCGGAAGGACAGGGAAAGGGGATACGCAGTATTTT. Its protein is CSGRTGKGDTQYF.

Regarding this clonotype: A much larger clone differs from this one at a single base, so this may be a read error. The CDR3 carries no conserved terminal phenylalanine or tryptophan, so it likely arises from a read error. The J gene is TRBJ2-3, the V gene TRBV3-1, with 13 bases identical to TRBD2. Trimming cost V 5 bases and J 4 bases; bases outside gene matches: 3. The CDR3 is 15 residues long. In germline, CDR1 is LGHDT, CDR2 YNNKEL (reference sequence). The CDR3 protein is CASSKLAGGPDTQYL. CDR3 bases: TGTGCCAGCAGCAAACTAGCGGGAGGGCCAGATACGCAGTATCTT.

The chain joins TRBV18 to TRBJ2-1; 7 bases align to TRBD2. From germline, CDR1 is KGHSH and CDR2 LQKENI. Trimming took 0 bases from V and 5 from J; bases not matched to a gene: 7. This CDR3 spans 16 amino acids. CDR3 region: CASSPPPSGIHNEQFF. CDR3 bases: TGTGCCAGCTCACCACCACCTAGCGGAATCCACAATGAGCAGTTCTTC.

At least ten counts were recorded for this clonotype. The genes are TRBV15 and TRBJ1-6, with no clear D. The CDR3 is 12 residues long. V was pared by 0 bases and J by 10 bases, with 4 bases between. Germline V lookup: CDR1 LNHNV, CDR2 YYDKDF (reference sequence). CDR3 DNA: TGTGCCACCAGCAGAGAAAGCTCACCCCTCCACTTT. Residues: CATSRESSPLHF.

In this sample, this clonotype turned up many times. The gene calls are TRBV12-3 or TRBV12-4 and TRBJ2-3; D perhaps matches TRBD1 (5 bases). CDR3 length: 14 amino acids. V was shortened by 3 bases and J by 4 bases, with 11 bases between the two germline ends. CDR3 sequence reads: CASSFSGIPDTQYF. The DNA for the CDR3 is TGTGCCAGCAGTTTTTCAGGGATCCCAGATACGCAGTATTTT.

The table lists this clonotype with many counts. V gene TRBV5-1 combines with J gene TRBJ2-7; 7 bases are shared with TRBD2. Trimming cost V 3 bases and J 6 bases; bases outside gene matches: 9. The CDR3 is 14 residues long. Germline V gene data show CDR1 as SGHRS and CDR2 as YFSETQ. CDR3 nucleotides: TGCGCCAGCAGCTCGGCAGGGATAGCGGGCGAGCAGTACTTC. As protein: CASSSAGIAGEQYF.

This clonotype showed up just a few times. This chain joins TRBV2 and TRBJ2-5, with no clear D. Germline values: CDR1 SNHLY, CDR2 FYNNEI. The CDR3 is 14 residues long. Trimming removed 5 bases from V and 2 bases from J, with 12 bases in between. The CDR3 reads CASSPGPFQETQYF. The CDR3 nucleotides are TGTGCCAGCAGTCCAGGCCCGTTTCAAGAGACCCAGTACTTC.

This clonotype has a count of ten or more. The chain carries TRBV5-8 and TRBJ1-4, with D possibly TRBD1 on 6 matching bases. CDR3 length: 15 residues. CDR1 and CDR2 from the germline V gene are SGHTS and YDEGEE. With 1 base removed from V and 5 bases from J, the gap between germline ends came to 12 bases. For the CDR3, the DNA is TGTGCCAGCAGCTTGATAGGCCAGGGGAATGAAAAACTGTTTTTT. Residues: CASSLIGQGNEKLFF.

This clonotype was detected many times. V and J are TRBV29-1 and TRBJ2-1, with a tentative D call TRBD2 (5 bases). The CDR3 runs 15 residues. The V end was cut by 3 bases, the J end by 4 bases, with 16 bases between. Per the germline V gene, CDR1 is SQVTM and CDR2 is ANQGSEA. Written as DNA, the CDR3 is TGCAGCGTTGAGTTCGCTAAGCGGATATACAATGAGCAGTTCTTC. This sequence encodes CSVEFAKRIYNEQFF.

This clonotype has at least ten counts. The rearrangement uses TRBV7-2 and TRBJ2-3; D not certain. The CDR3 spans 14 residues. The germline gives CDR1 SGHTA, CDR2 FQGNSA. V was cut by 1 base and J by 5 bases, with 10 bases left in between. The CDR3 coding sequence is TGTGCCAGCAGCTTAGGGGGTTTTATAGATACGCAGTATTTT. Encoded protein: CASSLGGFIDTQYF.

This clonotype was observed many times. This sequence joins TRBV5-1 and TRBJ2-3, with 8 bases fitting TRBD2. The CDR3 loop spans 16 amino acids. Germline-derived CDR1 and CDR2 are SGHRS and YFSETQ. Trimming cost V 4 bases and J 2 bases; bases outside gene matches: 9. The DNA of the CDR3 is TGCGCCAGCAGCCTGAATGGCGGACTAGCCACAGATACGCAGTATTTT. Its translation is CASSLNGGLATDTQYF. Full variable domain (rest looked up from reference TRBV5-1 and TRBJ2-3): KAGVTQTPRYLIKTRGQQVTLSCSPISGHRSVSWYQQTPGQGLQFLFEYFSETQRNKGNFPGRFSGRQFSNSRSEMNVSTLELGDSALYLCASSLNGGLATDTQYFGPGTRLTVL.

The rearrangement uses TRBV6-5 and TRBJ2-7; 9 bases are shared with TRBD2. V gave up 3 bases and J gave up 2 bases; unmatched junction bases: 11. Looked up from germline, CDR1 is MNHEY and CDR2 is SVGAGI. The CDR3 runs to 17 residues. The CDR3 loop reads CASSYKSSGTETYEQYF. The CDR3 DNA reads as TGTGCCAGCAGTTATAAGTCTAGCGGGACGGAAACCTACGAGCAGTACTTC.

This clonotype was counted ten times or more. The rearrangement uses TRBV7-9 and TRBJ2-4; 9 positions match TRBD2. The CDR3 runs to 17 residues. V lost 3 bases to trimming and J lost 0 bases; unmatched junction nucleotides: 6. Germline assignment: CDR1 SEHNR and CDR2 FQNEAQ (reference sequence). The CDR3 bases are TGTGCCAGCAGCTTCGTAGCGGGGGTTCTAGCCAAAAACATTCAGTACTTC. Translation gives CASSFVAGVLAKNIQYF.

There are many counts of this clonotype. The CDR3 spells CSAQGQGYEQYF. CDR3 DNA: TGCAGTGCCCAGGGACAGGGCTACGAGCAGTACTTC. The chain recombines TRBV20-1 with TRBJ2-7; 9 bases fit TRBD1. CDR1 is DFQATT and CDR2 is SNEGSKA in the germline V gene (reference sequence). The ends lost 6 bases at V and 3 bases at J; junction bases unmatched: 3. The CDR3 totals 12 residues.

This clonotype was detected many times. V usage is TRBV4-2 and J usage is TRBJ2-2; the match to TRBD2 covers 10 bases. Unmatched junction bases numbered 12, after V lost 7 bases and J lost 1 base. From germline, CDR1 is LGHNA and CDR2 YNFKEQ. The CDR3 is 18 residues long. The CDR3 DNA follows: TGTGCCAGCACCTGGGGTCTAGCGGGAGATAAGAACACCGGGGAGCTGTTTTTT. Translated: CASTWGLAGDKNTGELFF.

This clonotype was found a few times. The chain combines TRBV5-4 with TRBJ2-7; TRBD1 or TRBD2 may be the D gene (6 bases each). CDR3 length equals 14 residues. The germline V and J ends were trimmed by 3 bases and 2 bases, with 12 bases remaining between them. Per germline, CDR1 SGHNT and CDR2 YYREEE (reference sequence). Written as DNA, the CDR3 is TGTGCCAGCAGCTCGGGGGCCGGCACCTACGAGCAGTACTTC. It encodes CASSSGAGTYEQYF.

The genes are TRBV14 and TRBJ1-1; D gene unclear. The CDR3 loop spans 13 amino acids. V dropped 5 bases and J dropped 0 bases, with 7 bases sitting between them. Germline CDR1 reads SGHDN; CDR2 reads FVKESK. The CDR3 loop is CASSGPMNTEAFF. The CDR3 DNA follows: TGTGCCAGCAGCGGCCCGATGAACACTGAAGCTTTCTTT.